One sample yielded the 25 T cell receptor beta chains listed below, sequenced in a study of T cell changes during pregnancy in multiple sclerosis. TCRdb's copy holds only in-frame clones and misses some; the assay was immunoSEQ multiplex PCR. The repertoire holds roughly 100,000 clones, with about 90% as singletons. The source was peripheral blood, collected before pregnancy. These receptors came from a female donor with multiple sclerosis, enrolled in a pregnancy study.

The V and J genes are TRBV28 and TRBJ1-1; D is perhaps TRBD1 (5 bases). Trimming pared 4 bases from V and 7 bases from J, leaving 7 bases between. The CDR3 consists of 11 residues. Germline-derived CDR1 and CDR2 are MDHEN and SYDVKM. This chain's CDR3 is CASSSGFEAFF. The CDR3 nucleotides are TGTGCCAGCAGTTCAGGGTTTGAAGCTTTCTTT. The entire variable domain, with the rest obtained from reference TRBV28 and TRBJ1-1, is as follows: DVKVTQSSRYLVKRTGEKVFLECVQDMDHENMFWYRQDPGLGLRLIYFSYDVKMKEKGDIPEGYSVSREKKERFSLILESASTNQTSMYLCASSSGFEAFFGQGTRLTVV.

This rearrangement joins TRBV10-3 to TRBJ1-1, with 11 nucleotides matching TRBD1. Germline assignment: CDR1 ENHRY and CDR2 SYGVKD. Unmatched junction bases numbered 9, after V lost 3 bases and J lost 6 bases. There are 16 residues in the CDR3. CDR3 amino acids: CAISDDAGQGGPEAFF. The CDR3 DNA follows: TGTGCCATCAGTGATGACGCGGGACAGGGGGGTCCTGAAGCTTTCTTT.

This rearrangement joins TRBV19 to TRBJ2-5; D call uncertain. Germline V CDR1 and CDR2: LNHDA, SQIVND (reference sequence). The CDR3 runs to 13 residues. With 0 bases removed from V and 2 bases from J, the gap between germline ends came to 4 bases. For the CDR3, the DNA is TGTGCCAGTAGTATAGACCTACAAGAGACCCAGTACTTC. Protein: CASSIDLQETQYF.

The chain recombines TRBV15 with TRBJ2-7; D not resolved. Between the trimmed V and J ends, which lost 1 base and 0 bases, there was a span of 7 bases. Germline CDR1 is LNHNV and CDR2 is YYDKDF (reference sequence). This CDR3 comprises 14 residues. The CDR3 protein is CATSRVSFSYEQYF. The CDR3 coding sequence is TGTGCCACCAGCAGAGTATCCTTCTCCTACGAGCAGTACTTC. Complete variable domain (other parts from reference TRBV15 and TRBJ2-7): DAMVIQNPRYQVTQFGKPVTLSCSQTLNHNVMYWYQQKSSQAPKLLFHYYDKDFNNEADTPDNFQSRRPNTSFCFLDIRSPGLGDTAMYLCATSRVSFSYEQYFGPGTRLTVT.

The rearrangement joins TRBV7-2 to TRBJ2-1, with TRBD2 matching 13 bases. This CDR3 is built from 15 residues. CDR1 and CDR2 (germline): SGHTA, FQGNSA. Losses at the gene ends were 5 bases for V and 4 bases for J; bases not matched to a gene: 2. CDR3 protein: CASSILAGGYNEQFF. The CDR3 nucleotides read TGTGCCAGCAGCATACTAGCGGGGGGGTACAATGAGCAGTTCTTC.

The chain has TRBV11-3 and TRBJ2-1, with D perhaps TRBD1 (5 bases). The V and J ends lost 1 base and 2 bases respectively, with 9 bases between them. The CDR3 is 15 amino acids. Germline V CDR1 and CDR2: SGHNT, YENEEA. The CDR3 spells CASSLGGETYNEQFF. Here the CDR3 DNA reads TGTGCCAGCAGCTTAGGGGGCGAAACCTACAATGAGCAGTTCTTC.

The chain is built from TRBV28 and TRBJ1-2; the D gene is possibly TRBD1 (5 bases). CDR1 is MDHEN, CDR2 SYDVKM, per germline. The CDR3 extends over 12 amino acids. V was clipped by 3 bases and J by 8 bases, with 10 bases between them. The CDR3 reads CASSFARQGYTF. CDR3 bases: TGTGCCAGCAGTTTTGCCAGACAGGGCTACACCTTC.

The CDR3 reads CASSVGQGTGELFF. CDR3 DNA sequence: TGTGCCAGCAGCGTAGGACAGGGGACCGGGGAGCTGTTTTTT. The chain links TRBV9 to TRBJ2-2; 8 bases match TRBD1. CDR3 length: 14 residues. The junction had 0 bases not matched to a gene; V was cut back by 0 bases and J by 5 bases. The germline CDR1 and CDR2 sequences are SGDLS and YYNGEE.

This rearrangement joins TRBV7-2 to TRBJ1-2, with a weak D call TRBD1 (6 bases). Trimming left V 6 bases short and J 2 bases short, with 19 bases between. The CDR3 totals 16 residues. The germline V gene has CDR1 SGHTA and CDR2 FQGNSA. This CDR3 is CASSFTGRGTNYGYTF. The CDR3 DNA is TGTGCCAGCAGTTTTACAGGGAGAGGAACGAACTATGGCTACACCTTC.

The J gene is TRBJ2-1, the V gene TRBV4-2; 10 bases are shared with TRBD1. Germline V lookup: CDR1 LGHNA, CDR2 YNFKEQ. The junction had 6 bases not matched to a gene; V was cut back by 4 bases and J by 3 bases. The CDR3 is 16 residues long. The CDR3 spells CASSLSDRGHYNEQFF. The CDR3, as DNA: TGTGCCAGCAGCCTCTCCGACAGGGGGCACTACAATGAGCAGTTCTTC.

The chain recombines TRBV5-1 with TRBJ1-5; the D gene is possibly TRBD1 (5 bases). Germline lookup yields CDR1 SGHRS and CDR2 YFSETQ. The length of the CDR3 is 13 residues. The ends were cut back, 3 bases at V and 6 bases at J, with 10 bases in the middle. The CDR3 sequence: CASSSEGSQPQHF. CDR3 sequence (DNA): TGCGCCAGCAGCTCGGAGGGGAGTCAGCCCCAGCATTTT. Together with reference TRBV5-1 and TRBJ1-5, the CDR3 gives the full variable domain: KAGVTQTPRYLIKTRGQQVTLSCSPISGHRSVSWYQQTPGQGLQFLFEYFSETQRNKGNFPGRFSGRQFSNSRSEMNVSTLELGDSALYLCASSSEGSQPQHFGDGTRLSIL.

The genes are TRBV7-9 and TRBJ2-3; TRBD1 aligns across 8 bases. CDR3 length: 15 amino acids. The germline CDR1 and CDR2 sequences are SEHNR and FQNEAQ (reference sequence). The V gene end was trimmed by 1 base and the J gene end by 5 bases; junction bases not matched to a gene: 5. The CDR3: CASSLGTDREDTQYF. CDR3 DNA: TGTGCCAGCAGCTTAGGCACGGACAGGGAAGATACGCAGTATTTT.

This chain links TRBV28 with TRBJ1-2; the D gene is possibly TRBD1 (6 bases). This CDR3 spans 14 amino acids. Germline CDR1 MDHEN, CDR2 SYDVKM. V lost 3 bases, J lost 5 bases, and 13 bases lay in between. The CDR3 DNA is TGTGCCAGCAGTTTGCCGAACAGGGTTTATGGCTACACCTTC. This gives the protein CASSLPNRVYGYTF.

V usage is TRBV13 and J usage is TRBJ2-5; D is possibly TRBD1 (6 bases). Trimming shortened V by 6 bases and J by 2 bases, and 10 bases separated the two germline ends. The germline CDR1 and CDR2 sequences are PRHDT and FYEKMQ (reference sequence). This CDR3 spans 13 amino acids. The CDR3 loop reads CASSWGQQETQYF. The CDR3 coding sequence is TGTGCCAGCAGTTGGGGACAACAAGAGACCCAGTACTTC.

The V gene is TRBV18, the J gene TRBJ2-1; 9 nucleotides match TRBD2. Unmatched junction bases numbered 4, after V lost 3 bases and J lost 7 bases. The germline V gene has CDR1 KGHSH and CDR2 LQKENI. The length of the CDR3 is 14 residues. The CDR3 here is CASSPGLARNEQFF. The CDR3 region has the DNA TGTGCCAGCTCACCGGGACTAGCCAGAAATGAGCAGTTCTTC.

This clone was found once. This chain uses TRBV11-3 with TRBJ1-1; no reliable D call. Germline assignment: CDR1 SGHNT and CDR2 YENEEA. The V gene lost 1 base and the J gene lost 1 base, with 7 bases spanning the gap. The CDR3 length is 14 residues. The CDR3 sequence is CASSLVWRNTEAFF. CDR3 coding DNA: TGTGCCAGCAGCTTAGTTTGGAGGAACACTGAAGCTTTCTTT.

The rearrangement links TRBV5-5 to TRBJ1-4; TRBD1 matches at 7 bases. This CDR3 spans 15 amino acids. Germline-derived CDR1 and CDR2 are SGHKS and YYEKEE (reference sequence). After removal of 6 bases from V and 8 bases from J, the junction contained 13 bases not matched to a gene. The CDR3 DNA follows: TGTGCCAGCACCCCAAGGGGGCAAAGGGAAGAAAAACTGTTTTTT. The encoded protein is CASTPRGQREEKLFF.

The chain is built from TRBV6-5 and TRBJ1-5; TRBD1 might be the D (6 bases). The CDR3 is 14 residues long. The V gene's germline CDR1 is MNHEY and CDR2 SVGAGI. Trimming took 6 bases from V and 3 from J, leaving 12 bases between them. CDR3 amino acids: CASSPGQSNQPQHF. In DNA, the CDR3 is TGTGCCAGCAGCCCCGGACAGTCCAATCAGCCCCAGCATTTT.

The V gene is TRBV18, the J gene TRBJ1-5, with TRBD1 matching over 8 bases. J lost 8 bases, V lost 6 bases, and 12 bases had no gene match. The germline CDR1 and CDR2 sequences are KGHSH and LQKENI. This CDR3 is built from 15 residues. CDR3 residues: CASSLGTGGSEPQHF. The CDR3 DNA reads TGTGCCAGCTCTCTTGGGACAGGTGGAAGCGAGCCCCAGCATTTT.

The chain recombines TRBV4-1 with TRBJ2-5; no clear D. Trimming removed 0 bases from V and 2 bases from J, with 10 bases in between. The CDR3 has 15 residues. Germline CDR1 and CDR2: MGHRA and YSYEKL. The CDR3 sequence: CASSQEVLLQETQYF. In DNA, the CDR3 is TGCGCCAGCAGCCAAGAAGTTTTACTACAAGAGACCCAGTACTTC.

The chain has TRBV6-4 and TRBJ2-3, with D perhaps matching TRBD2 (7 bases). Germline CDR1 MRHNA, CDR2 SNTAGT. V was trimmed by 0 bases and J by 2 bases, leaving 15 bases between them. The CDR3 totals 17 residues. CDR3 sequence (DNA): TGTGCCAGCAGTGACTCAGGGCGGGGGACAACCACAGATACGCAGTATTTT. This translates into CASSDSGRGTTTDTQYF.

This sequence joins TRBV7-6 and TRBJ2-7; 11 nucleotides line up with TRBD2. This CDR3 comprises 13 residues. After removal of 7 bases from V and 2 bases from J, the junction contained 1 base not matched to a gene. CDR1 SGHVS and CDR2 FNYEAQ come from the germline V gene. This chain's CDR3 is CASKLAGAYEQYF. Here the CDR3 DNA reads TGTGCCAGCAAACTAGCGGGGGCCTACGAGCAGTACTTC.

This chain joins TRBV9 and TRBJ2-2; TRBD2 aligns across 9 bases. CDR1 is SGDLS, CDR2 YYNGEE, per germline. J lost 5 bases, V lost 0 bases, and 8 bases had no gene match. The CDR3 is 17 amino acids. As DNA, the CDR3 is TGTGCCAGCAGCGTAGATGTAGCGGGAGTCGGGACCGGGGAGCTGTTTTTT. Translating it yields CASSVDVAGVGTGELFF.

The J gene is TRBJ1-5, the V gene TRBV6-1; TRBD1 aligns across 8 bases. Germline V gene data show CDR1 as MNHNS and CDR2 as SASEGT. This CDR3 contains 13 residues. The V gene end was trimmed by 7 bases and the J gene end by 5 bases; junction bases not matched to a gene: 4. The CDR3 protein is CASKTGVDQPQHF. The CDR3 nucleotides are TGTGCCAGCAAGACAGGGGTGGATCAGCCCCAGCATTTT.

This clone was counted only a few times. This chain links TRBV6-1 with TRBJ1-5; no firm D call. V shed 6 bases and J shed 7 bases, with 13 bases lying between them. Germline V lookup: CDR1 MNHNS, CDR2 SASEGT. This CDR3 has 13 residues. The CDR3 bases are TGTGCCAGCAGGGCGGACTATGGGCAGCCCCAGCATTTT. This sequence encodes CASRADYGQPQHF.